The TCR beta chain under discussion was sequenced for a study of blood T cell repertoires in COVID-19. Across the whole study: Italy, Spain and the United States were the sources of the convalescent and acute COVID-19 samples. T cells, B-cell-depleted T cells, or PBMCs supplied cDNA or gDNA.

Authors' methods: Nucleated cell counts were estimated from reference gene primer amplification. Using immunoSEQ multiplex PCR, the repertoire was profiled, and TCRdb retains in-frame clones only, with some absent. That table supplies the V and J calls and clone size; D and trimming were determined from the DNA. Of 150,000 or so clones listed, roughly 70% are singletons. V was trimmed by 3 bases and J by 5 bases, leaving 10 bases between them. The CDR3 has 14 amino acids. Germline CDR1 reads SNHLY; CDR2 reads FYNNEI. The specimen was peripheral blood. The V call is TRBV2, the J call TRBJ1-4; D gene unclear. The TCR comes from a woman of 80 years or more with acute or convalescent COVID-19. DNA for the CDR3: TGTGCCAGCAGTGATGGGCAGGCCAATGAAAAACTGTTTTTT. The encoded protein is CASSDGQANEKLFF. Based on the CDR3 plus reference TRBV2 and TRBJ1-4, the full variable domain is EPEVTQTPSHQVTQMGQEVILRCVPISNHLYFYWYRQILGQKVEFLVSFYNNEISEKSEIFDDQFSVERPDGSNFTLKIRSTKLEDSAMYFCASSDGQANEKLFFGSGTQLSVL.